The 7 T cell receptor beta chains reported below all come from one sample, sequenced in a study of glioma-infiltrating T cells after dendritic cell vaccination. Time point noted: after dendritic cell vaccination, including at tumor progression/relapse. Libraries were prepared by immunoSEQ multiplex PCR; TCRdb keeps only in-frame clonotypes and omits some of them. The sample lists about 58,000 clones; about four fifths were seen once. The input for sequencing was blood, taken after dendritic cell vaccination. The receptors shown here come from a human donor with glioblastoma.

This chain connects TRBV29-1 to TRBJ1-1, with 7 positions matching TRBD1. Germline CDR1 and CDR2: SQVTM and ANQGSEA. CDR3 length: 11 residues. The V and J ends lost 5 bases and 7 bases, in that order; junction bases with no gene match: 4. CDR3 residues: CSVQAGGEAFF. CDR3 in DNA: TGCAGCGTTCAGGCAGGGGGTGAAGCTTTCTTT.

On this clone: A junction end diverges from the germline sequence, so it may reflect a read error. J is TRBJ1-4 and V is TRBV2, with D possibly being TRBD1 (6 bases). The CDR3 consists of 11 residues. The germline CDR1 and CDR2 sequences are SNHLY and FYNNEI. This chain's CDR3 is CASRNLRQEHF. For the CDR3, the DNA is TGTGCCAGCAGGAACCTAAGACAGGAGCATTTT.

The gene calls are TRBV7-8 and TRBJ1-2; 8 bases agree with TRBD1. This CDR3 region has 16 residues. J was trimmed by 1 base and V by 5 bases; bases with no gene match: 9. Per germline, CDR1 SGHVS and CDR2 FQNEAQ. The CDR3 here is CASSPRTGMSNYGYTF. CDR3 bases: TGTGCCAGCAGCCCGCGGACAGGGATGAGTAACTATGGCTACACCTTC.

This clone was seen a few times. V is TRBV7-2 and J is TRBJ2-3; D might be TRBD2 (5 bases). The V gene lost 5 bases and the J gene lost 1 base, with 10 bases spanning the gap. The CDR3 is 14 amino acids. Germline-derived CDR1 and CDR2 are SGHTA and FQGNSA. This chain's CDR3 is CASSQRTGTDTQYF. CDR3 DNA: TGTGCCAGCAGCCAAAGGACTGGCACAGATACGCAGTATTTT. Full variable domain (remainder filled in from reference TRBV7-2 and TRBJ2-3): GAGVSQSPSNKVTEKGKDVELRCDPISGHTALYWYRQSLGQGLEFLIYFQGNSAPDKSGLPSDRFSAERTGGSVSTLTIQRTQQEDSAVYLCASSQRTGTDTQYFGPGTRLTVL.

The V call is TRBV10-3, the J call TRBJ2-3; TRBD2 is a possible D gene (6 bases). Germline V gene sequence: CDR1 ENHRY, CDR2 SYGVKD. Trimming stripped 4 bases from V and 0 bases from J, with 11 bases between. The CDR3 extends over 15 amino acids. The CDR3 bases are TGTGCCATCAGTGTGGGGCGGGGTAGCACAGATACGCAGTATTTT. It encodes CAISVGRGSTDTQYF.

This clone was observed a few times. This chain joins TRBV5-4 and TRBJ1-4, with 7 bases that match TRBD1. The CDR3 sequence is 14 residues long. J lost 8 bases, V lost 6 bases, and 10 bases had no gene match. In germline, CDR1 is SGHNT, CDR2 YYREEE (reference sequence). CDR3 residues: CASTDRVGGEKLFF. CDR3 coding DNA: TGTGCCAGCACCGACAGGGTCGGAGGGGAAAAACTGTTTTTT.

J is TRBJ2-3 and V is TRBV9, with 14 bases identical to TRBD2. This CDR3 contains 16 residues. The germline gives CDR1 SGDLS, CDR2 YYNGEE. Trimming removed 3 bases from V and 1 base from J; junction bases left unmatched: 1. This chain's CDR3 is CASSEGLAGGTDTQYF. DNA for the CDR3: TGTGCCAGCAGCGAGGGACTAGCGGGGGGCACAGATACGCAGTATTTT.